This T cell receptor (beta chain) was retrieved from a study of blood T cell repertoires in COVID-19. For the study at large: Sources were T cells, B-cell-depleted T cells, or PBMCs; the material itself was cDNA or gDNA.

Individuals drawn from under 30 US areas were about 18 to 95 years old. Each participant's cohort was designated according to participant-reported clinical history. Under the authors' procedure: Counts of nucleated cells, estimated from reference gene primer amplification, were obtained. Produced via immunoSEQ multiplex PCR; TCRdb's table is partial and in-frame only. V, J and clone size derive from that table, while D and trimming were established from the DNA sequence. The sample shows approximately 240,000 clones, approximately 86% of them seen only once. Germline CDR1 MDHEN, CDR2 SYDVKM. The V and J ends lost 2 bases and 4 bases, in that order; junction bases with no gene match: 6. The CDR3 length is 16 residues.

This clonotype originated in a woman in her 30s with acute COVID-19. Sequenced sample: PBMCs or T cells enriched from blood (not recorded which). The chain joins TRBV28 to TRBJ2-7; 12 bases map to TRBD2. CDR3 residues: CASSLLRTSGIYEQYF. CDR3 DNA sequence: TGTGCCAGCAGTTTACTTCGGACTAGCGGGATTTACGAGCAGTACTTC.